Listed below are T cell receptor beta chains from one sample, sequenced in a study of CXCR3-negative and CXCR3-positive naive CD8 T cells. TCRdb derives one entry per CDR3 protein from the 5' RACE reads, leaving out DNA. The table for this sample gives fewer than 80,000 distinct CDR3 sequences. Sequencing was carried out using naive CXCR3- CD8+ T cells from blood. The receptor source for this set is a human donor in good health. Some clones in this sample may be carry-over from other donors' samples. Each CDR3 is given with its conserved first and last residue. Clone size, where shown, is once, few, many, or a class for clones that have expanded.

V	size	J	CDR3
TRBV28	-	TRBJ2-2	CASTLTGTGELFF
TRBV14	-	TRBJ2-7	CASSQVSIRGEQYF
TRBV7-8	-	TRBJ2-2	CASSFSGGADGELFF
TRBV6-5	-	TRBJ2-1	CASSYSGTRGGAPYNEQFF
TRBV20-1	-	TRBJ2-7	CSATGTSGRPVHEQYF
TRBV5-1	medium-sized	TRBJ2-7	CASSLGYSYEQYF
TRBV28	-	TRBJ2-3	CASSLGYAYRGPRTGDTQYF
TRBV11-2	-	TRBJ1-6	CASSLGNNSPLHF
TRBV15	-	TRBJ1-5	CATSRDRGEGQPQHF
TRBV19	-	TRBJ1-6	CASGLEWGPLHF
TRBV29-1	-	TRBJ1-5	CSVDGDSRNQPQHF
TRBV7-9	-	TRBJ2-2	CASSPRLSGELFF
TRBV12-3/TRBV12-4	-	TRBJ2-5	CASVPRRSETQYF
TRBV21-1	-	TRBJ2-7	CASSNRDTYEQYF
TRBV28	-	TRBJ2-7	CASRSRGTADFEQYF
TRBV6-5	-	TRBJ2-5	CASSYSWRPTGEETQYF
TRBV29-1	-	TRBJ2-7	CSVSGSTGYEQYF
TRBV2	-	TRBJ2-1	CASLASGKNEQFF
TRBV4-2	-	TRBJ1-3	CASSLRTEGNTIYF
TRBV29-1	-	TRBJ2-3	CSVSQGEEMMDTQYF
TRBV29-1	-	TRBJ2-5	CSVEDSQGLSETQYF
TRBV7-2	-	TRBJ2-3	CASSLVPAGSTDTQYF
TRBV6-6	-	TRBJ2-1	CASSYQTGVNNEQFF
TRBV12-3/TRBV12-4	-	TRBJ1-1	CASSYDPGDRPEAFF
TRBV7-9	-	TRBJ2-1	CASSPRQGDSYNEQFF